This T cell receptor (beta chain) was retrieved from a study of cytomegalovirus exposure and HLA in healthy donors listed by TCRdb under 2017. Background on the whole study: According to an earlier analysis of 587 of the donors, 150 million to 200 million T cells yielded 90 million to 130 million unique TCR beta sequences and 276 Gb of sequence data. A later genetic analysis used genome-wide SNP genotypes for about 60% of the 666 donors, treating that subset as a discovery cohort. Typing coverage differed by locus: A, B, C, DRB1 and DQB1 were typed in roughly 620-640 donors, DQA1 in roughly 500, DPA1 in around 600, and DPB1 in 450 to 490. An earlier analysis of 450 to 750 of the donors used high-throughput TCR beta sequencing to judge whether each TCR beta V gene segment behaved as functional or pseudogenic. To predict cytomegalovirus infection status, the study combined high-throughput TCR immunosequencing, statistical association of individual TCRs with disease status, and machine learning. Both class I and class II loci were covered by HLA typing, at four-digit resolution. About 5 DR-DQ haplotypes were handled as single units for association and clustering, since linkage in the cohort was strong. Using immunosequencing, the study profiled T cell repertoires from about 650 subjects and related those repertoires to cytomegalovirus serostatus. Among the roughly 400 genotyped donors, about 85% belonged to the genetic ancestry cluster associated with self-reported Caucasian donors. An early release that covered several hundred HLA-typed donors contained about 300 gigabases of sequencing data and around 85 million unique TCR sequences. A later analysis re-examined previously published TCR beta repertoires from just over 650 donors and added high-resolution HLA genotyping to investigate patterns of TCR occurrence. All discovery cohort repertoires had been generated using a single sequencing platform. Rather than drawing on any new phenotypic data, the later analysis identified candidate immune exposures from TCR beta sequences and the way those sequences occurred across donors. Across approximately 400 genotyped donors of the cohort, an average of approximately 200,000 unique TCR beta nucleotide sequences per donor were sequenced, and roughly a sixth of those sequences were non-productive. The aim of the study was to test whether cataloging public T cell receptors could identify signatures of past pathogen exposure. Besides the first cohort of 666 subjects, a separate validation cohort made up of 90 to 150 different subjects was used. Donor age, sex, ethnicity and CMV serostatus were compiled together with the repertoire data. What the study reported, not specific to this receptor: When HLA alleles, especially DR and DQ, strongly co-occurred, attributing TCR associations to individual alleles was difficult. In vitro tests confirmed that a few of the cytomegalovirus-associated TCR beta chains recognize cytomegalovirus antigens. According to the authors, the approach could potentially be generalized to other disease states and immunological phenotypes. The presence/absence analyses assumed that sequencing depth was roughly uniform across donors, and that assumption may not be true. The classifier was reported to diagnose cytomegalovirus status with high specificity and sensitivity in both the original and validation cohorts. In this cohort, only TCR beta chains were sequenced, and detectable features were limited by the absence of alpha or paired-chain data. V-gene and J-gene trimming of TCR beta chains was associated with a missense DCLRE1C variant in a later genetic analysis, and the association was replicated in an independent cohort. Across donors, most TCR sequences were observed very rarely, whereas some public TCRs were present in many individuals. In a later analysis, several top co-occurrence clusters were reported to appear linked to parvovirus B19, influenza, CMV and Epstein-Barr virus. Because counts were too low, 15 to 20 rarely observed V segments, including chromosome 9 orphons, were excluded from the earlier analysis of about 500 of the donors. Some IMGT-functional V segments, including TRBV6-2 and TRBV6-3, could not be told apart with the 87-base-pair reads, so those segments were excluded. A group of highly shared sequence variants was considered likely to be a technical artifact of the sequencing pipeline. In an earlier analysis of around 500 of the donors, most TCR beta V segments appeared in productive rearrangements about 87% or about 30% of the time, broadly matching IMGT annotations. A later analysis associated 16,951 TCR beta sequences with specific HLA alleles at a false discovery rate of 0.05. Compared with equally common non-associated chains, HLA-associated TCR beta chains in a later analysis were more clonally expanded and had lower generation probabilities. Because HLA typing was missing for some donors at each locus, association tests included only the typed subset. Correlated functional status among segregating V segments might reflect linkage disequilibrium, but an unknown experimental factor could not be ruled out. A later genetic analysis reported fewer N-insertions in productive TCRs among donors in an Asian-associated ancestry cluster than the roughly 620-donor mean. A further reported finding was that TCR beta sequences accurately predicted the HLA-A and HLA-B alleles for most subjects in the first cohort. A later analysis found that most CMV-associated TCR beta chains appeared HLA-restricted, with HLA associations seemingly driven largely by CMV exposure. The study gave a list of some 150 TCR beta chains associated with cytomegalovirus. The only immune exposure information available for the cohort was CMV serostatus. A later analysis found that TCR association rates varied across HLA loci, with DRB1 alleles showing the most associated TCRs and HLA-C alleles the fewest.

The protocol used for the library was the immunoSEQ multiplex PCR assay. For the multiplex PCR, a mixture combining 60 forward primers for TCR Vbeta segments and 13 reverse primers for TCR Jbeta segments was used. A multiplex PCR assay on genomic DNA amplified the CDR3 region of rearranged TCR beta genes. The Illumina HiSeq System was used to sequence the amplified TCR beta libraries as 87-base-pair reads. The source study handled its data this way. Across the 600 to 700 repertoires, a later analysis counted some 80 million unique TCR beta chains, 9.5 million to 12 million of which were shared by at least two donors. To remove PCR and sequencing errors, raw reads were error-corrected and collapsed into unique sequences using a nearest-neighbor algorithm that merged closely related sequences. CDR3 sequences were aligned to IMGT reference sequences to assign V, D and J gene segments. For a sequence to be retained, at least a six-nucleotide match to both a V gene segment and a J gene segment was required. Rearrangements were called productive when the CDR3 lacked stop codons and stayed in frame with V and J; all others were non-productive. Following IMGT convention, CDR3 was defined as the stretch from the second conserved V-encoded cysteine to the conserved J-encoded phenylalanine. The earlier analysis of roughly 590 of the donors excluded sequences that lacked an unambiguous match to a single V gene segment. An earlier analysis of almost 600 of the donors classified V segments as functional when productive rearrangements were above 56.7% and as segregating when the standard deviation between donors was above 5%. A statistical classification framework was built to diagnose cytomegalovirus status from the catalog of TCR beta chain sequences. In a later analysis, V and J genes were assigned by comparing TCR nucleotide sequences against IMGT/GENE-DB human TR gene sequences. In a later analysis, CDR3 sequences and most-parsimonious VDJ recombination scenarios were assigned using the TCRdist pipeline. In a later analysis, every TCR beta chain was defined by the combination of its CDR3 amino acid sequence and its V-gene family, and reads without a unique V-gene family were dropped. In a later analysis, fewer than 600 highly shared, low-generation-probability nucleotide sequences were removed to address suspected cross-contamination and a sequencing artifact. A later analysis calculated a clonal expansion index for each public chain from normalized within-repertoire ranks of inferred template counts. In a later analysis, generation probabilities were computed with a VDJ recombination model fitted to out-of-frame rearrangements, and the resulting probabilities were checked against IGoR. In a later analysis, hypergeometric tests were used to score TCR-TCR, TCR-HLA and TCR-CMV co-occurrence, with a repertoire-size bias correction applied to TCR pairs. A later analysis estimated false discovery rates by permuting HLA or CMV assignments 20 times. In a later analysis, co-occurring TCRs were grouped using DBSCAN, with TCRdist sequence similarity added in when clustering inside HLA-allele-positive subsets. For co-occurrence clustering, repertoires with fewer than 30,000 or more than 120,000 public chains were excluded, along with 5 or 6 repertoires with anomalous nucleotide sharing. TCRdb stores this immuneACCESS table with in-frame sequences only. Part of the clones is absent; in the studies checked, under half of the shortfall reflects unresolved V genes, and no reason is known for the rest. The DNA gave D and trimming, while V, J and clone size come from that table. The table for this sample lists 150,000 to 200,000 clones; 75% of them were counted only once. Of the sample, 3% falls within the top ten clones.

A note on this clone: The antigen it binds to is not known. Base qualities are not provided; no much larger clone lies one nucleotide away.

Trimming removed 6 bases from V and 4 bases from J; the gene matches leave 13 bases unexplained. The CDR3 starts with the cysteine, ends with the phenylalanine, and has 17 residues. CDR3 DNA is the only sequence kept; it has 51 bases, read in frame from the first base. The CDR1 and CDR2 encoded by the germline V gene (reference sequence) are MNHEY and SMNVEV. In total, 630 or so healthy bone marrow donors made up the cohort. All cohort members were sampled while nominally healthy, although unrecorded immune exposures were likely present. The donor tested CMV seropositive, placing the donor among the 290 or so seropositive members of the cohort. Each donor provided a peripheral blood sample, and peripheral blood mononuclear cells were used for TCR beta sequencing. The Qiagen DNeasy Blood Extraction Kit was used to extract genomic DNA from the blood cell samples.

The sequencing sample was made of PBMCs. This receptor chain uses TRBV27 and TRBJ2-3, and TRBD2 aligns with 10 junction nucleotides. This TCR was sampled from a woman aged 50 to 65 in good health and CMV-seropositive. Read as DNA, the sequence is TGTGCCAGCAGCGATCCCGGGACTAGCGTTGACGCAGATACGCAGTATTTT. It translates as CASSDPGTSVDADTQYF.